The T cell receptor beta chain under discussion was sequenced for a study of blood T cell repertoires in COVID-19 (dated by TCRdb to 2020 to 2021). With respect to the entire study: Samples from collaborators originated in the United States, Italy and Spain and spanned both the acute and convalescent phases of COVID-19. The prospective study material was composed of cDNA or gDNA derived from T cells, B-cell-depleted T cells, or PBMCs. Subjects who had been exposed to COVID-19, were actively infected with it, or had recovered from it provided the deeply sampled blood TCRbeta repertoires that made up the dataset. The repertoires were released in a freely available public database intended as a resource for research on the immune response to SARS-CoV-2. Samples were obtained from the ongoing ImmuneRACE study (first 160 participants) and from over 1,000 subjects provided by 6 global collaborators. The sample metadata nearly always contained a de-identified subject ID, COVID-19 status, age in years and sex. HLA class I and class II types, where available, came from metadata supplied by the sample provider rather than from assay-based typing. Findings and caveats that apply to the study as a whole: The amount of clinical and demographic metadata varied by source and participant and was provided uncurated.

The CDR3 numbers 14 residues from cysteine through phenylalanine. The entry retains the CDR3 DNA only, 42 bases that are in frame from base 1. Germline trimming amounts to 1 base on V and 4 bases on J, with 1 as the count of junction bases outside the gene matches. Sequences SGHDN (CDR1) and FVKESK (CDR2) are obtained from the germline V gene. In the prospective study, participants were about 18 to 95 years old, resided in around 25 geographic areas of the United States, and were enrolled through a virtual design. In the prospective study, cohorts were assigned on the basis of participant-reported clinical history obtained from a screening survey and a study questionnaire. A participant counted as exposed if, within 2 weeks of entering the study, that participant had been in contact with someone who had a PCR-confirmed or clinician-diagnosed COVID-19 case. In the prospective study, mobile phlebotomists collected whole blood, serum and a nasopharyngeal or oropharyngeal swab from each participant. Prospective study participants could optionally give additional blood draws and questionnaires over a roughly 2-month period. Blood samples from the prospective study were shipped frozen or at room temperature prior to DNA extraction.

TCRbeta CDR3 regions were amplified from genomic DNA using the immunoSEQ Assay, a bias-controlled multiplex PCR. The paper's data handling went like this. The number of nucleated cells in each sample was estimated by amplification of reference gene primers within the assay. Sequence reads were collapsed and filtered to measure the absolute abundance of every unique TCRbeta CDR3 rearrangement. For each sample, productive Simpson clonality was calculated by taking the square root of Simpson's diversity index across productive rearrangements. TCRdb re-hosts the immuneACCESS table, in-frame sequences only. Its copies lack some clones; in the studies checked, an unresolved V gene accounts for under half of them, and the cause for the rest is not known. V and J calls and clone size come straight from that table; D and trimming were deduced from the DNA. Recorded for this sample are roughly 380,000 clones; around nine tenths of them occurred a single time. The ten largest clones represent over 1% of the sample.

As regards this clone: Its antigen specificity is not known. Within one base of it there is no much larger clone, and no base qualities were kept.

The rearrangement joined TRBV14 to TRBJ2-1, with 7 bases in between that match TRBD2. Sequencing was done on a sample of PBMCs or T cells enriched from blood (not recorded which). The sequence was obtained from a woman between 25 and 40 years old who had been exposed to COVID-19. The nucleotide sequence reads TGTGCCAGCAGCCAAGCGGGACTATACAATGAGCAGTTCTTC. The translation is CASSQAGLYNEQFF.